This TCR beta chain was obtained from a study of T cell repertoires in cytomegalovirus infection. Study-level information: From public TCR beta signatures came an indication of both CMV infection and matching HLA type.

Germline V CDR1 and CDR2: SGHVS, FNYEAQ. This CDR3 is built from 15 residues. Unmatched junction bases numbered 7, after V lost 5 bases and J lost 5 bases. Points on this clonotype: Antigen: not known.

TCRdb re-called the reads with MiXCR, one entry per CDR3 protein. Of 650,000 to 900,000 distinct CDR3 sequences listed, 32% are singletons. Sequenced material: cultured CD8+ T cells from PBMCs, taken from culture after CMV antigen stimulation. This TCR was sampled from a human donor in good health (CMV status not recorded). Some clones in this sample may be carry-over from other donors' samples. This rearrangement joins TRBV7-6 to TRBJ2-1, with 9 bases that match TRBD1. The CDR3 DNA is TGTGCCAGCAGCGCAAGCCGGACAGGGGACAATGAGCAGTTCTTC. Translation: CASSASRTGDNEQFF.